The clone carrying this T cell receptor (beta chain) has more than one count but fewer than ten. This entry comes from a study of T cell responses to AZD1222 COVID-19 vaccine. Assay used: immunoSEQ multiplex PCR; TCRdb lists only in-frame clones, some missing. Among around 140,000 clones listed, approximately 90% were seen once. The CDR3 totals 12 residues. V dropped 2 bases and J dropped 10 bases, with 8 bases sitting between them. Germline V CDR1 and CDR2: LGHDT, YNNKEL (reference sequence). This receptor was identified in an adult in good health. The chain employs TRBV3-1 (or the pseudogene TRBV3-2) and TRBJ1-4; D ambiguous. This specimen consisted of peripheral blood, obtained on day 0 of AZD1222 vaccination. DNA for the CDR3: TGTGCCAGCAGCCAAAATCGGGGAAAACTGTTTTTT. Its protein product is CASSQNRGKLFF.